The present T cell receptor (beta chain) was sequenced within a study of regulatory T cells in long-lasting Graves disease (dated by TCRdb to 2020 to 2023). Notes on the research overall: Antithyroid drugs had been taken for less than 3 months by newly diagnosed Graves' disease patients. Peripheral blood TCR sequencing and RNA sequencing compared persistent Graves' disease patients with newly diagnosed Graves' disease patients. A total of roughly 33 samples were covered by TCR sequencing, comprising around 13 persistent and around 20 newly diagnosed Graves' disease patients. The study was conducted in China and was registered as a clinical trial.

General study outcomes and caveats: The small sample size was acknowledged by the authors as a limitation that may reduce accuracy. Peripheral blood alone was examined, since thyroid tissue, which constituted the primary lesion, could not be accessed. Persistent patients shared more public clonotypes among themselves (around 2,500) than newly diagnosed patients did (more than 950). Sequencing and analysis were limited to the TCR beta chain. Compared with newly diagnosed patients, patients with persistent Graves' disease had lower TCR Shannon entropy and fewer highly expanded clones, which suggests clonal expansion. TRBV28, TRBJ1-2 and TRBJ2-5 were preferentially used in persistent disease, while TRBV20-1 and TRBJ2-1 were favored in newly diagnosed disease.

Remarks on this clonotype: Its antigen is currently not known. It has no much larger one-base neighbor in the sample; base qualities were not kept.

Interpreted using the paper, the time point label stands for: newly diagnosed GD, antithyroid drugs for less than 3 months. RNA was extracted from PBMCs in TRIzol for both TCR sequencing and RNA sequencing. Graves' disease was diagnosed according to American Thyroid Association guidelines. The patients came from an endocrinology department in Xi'an, China. Each patient gave roughly 10 milliliters of peripheral blood, collected in an EDTA anticoagulant tube. Ficoll Paque Plus density gradient separation was used to isolate PBMCs, and no additional T cell sorting was done. RNA quality was checked with an Agilent 2100 Bioanalyzer and agarose gel, and concentration with a NanoDrop 2000. The CDR3 has 13 amino acids, counting the end cysteine and phenylalanine. CDR3 DNA is the only sequence kept; it has 39 bases, read in frame from the first base. CDR1 and CDR2 are drawn from the germline V gene (reference sequence): SEHNR, FQNEAQ. V sheds 1 base and J sheds 4 bases, leaving 7 bases between their ends.

Library method: multiplex PCR. For sequencing, an Illumina HiSeq 4000 was employed. TCR beta libraries were built with iRepertoire HTBI primers and Arm-PCR amplification of CDR3 regions. Gel purification was performed on PCR products prior to sequencing. The study's processing was this. A total of roughly 65 TRBV and more than twelve TRBJ segments were identified across samples and were used for gene usage analysis of CDR3 amino acid clonotypes. COPE and FqMerger were used to merge the filtered high-quality paired reads into contigs. Contigs were aligned with BLAST to IMGT TRBV, TRBD and TRBJ reference genes, and CDR3 was defined per IMGT. Highly expanded clones were defined as clonotypes with a frequency above 0.1%. Shannon entropy served as the measure of repertoire diversity, while the Gini coefficient captured V-J evenness. A clonotype was considered public if more than one individual shared it. The public reads were run again by TCRdb, first through fastp at Q25 and then through MiXCR, and only productive beta chains were kept. Identical CDR3 protein sequences are pooled into one entry, listed with their most common genes and DNA. TCRdb, not the authors, supplied the V and J calls. Within this sample are some 450,000 distinct CDR3 sequences, with roughly 17% of them counted one time only. Roughly 10% of the sample lies in the top ten.

These same records also appear under a second study, on T cells in Graves' hyperthyroidism and ophthalmopathy. Taken from the second paper: A patient counted as having stable Graves' hyperthyroidism if no progression to ophthalmopathy occurred over 18 months of follow-up. Hyperthyroidism patients were newly diagnosed, had a disease duration of under 2 months, and were aged 18 to 65 years. The study excluded patients with uncontrolled infections, other autoimmune diseases, pregnancy or lactation. Diagnoses relied on clinical symptoms, serum thyroxine and TRAb, thyroid ultrasound and orbital computed tomography. The TCR CDR3 was subjected to a first round of RT-PCR using the HTBI primer set and the Qiagen OneStep RT-PCR kit. Most expanded thyroid clonotypes (frequency above 0.001) were also found in blood, which suggests that blood repertoires may mirror thyroid immune responses. A model built on a 13 V-J signature distinguished ophthalmopathy from stable hyperthyroidism, reaching 85% to 90% sensitivity and 81% to 83% specificity in cross-validation and 80%/75% in testing. In validation, the model predicted progression to ophthalmopathy with around 71% sensitivity and approximately 74% specificity, a median of about 6.7 months before onset. To identify distinguishing TCR V-J signatures, a discovery cohort of 90 to 100 patients was used, comprising some 43 with Graves' ophthalmopathy and around 60 with stable Graves' hyperthyroidism. Prospective prediction of ophthalmopathy was tested in an independent validation cohort of some 19 hyperthyroidism patients and 17 patients who later progressed to ophthalmopathy. For training and testing, the roughly 97 patients in the discovery cohort were randomly divided in a 7:3 ratio. In several Graves' hyperthyroidism patients, the study also compared T-cell repertoires from thyroid tissue with T-cell repertoires from blood. Following sampling, methimazole starting at 30 mg daily was given to hyperthyroidism patients, and high-dose intravenous methylprednisolone was given to ophthalmopathy patients. Libraries were constructed in a second round of multiplex PCR, after which size selection and purification were carried out. Libraries were sequenced paired-end with 100 bp reads on an Illumina HiSeq2000. SOAPnuke was used to process the raw data, throwing out any read that contained adapters or uncalled bases, had a mean Phred below 15, or lacked an exact constant-primer or identifier match. COPE v1.2.5 was used to merge the high-quality paired reads, and each unique nucleotide sequence was defined as a clonotype. MiTCR v1.1 was used to align clonotypes to the IMGT TRBV, TRBD and TRBJ reference segments. The analysis was restricted to V-J combinations with a frequency above 0.0001, which together covered approximately 99% of the repertoires. A TCS score was defined as the ratio of F50 (clonal expansion) to E x V (chaos), with BLOSUM62-based TCRdist applied between CDR3 peptides within each V-J. Welch's t-statistics and random forest reduced several hundred V-J features to about 12, which were used in a naive Bayes classifier (R e1071). No statistical method was used to set the sample size in advance, and investigators knew the group allocation. TCR Vbeta CDR3 sequencing of 140 or so peripheral blood samples (fewer than 45 ophthalmopathy, 75 hyperthyroidism and roughly 17 progressor patients) is reported in the paper.

The TCR originated in a woman in her 30s with Graves disease. Donor details come from another sample of the same person, matched by shared clones. The rearrangement combines TRBV7-9 with TRBJ1-2; the D gene cannot be resolved reliably. The source was peripheral blood mononuclear cells (PBMCs), collected at new diagnosis, from a patient treated with antithyroid drugs. The DNA sequence is as follows: TGTGCCAGCAGCTTAGATGGGGTCTATGGCTACACCTTC. Protein translation: CASSLDGVYGYTF.